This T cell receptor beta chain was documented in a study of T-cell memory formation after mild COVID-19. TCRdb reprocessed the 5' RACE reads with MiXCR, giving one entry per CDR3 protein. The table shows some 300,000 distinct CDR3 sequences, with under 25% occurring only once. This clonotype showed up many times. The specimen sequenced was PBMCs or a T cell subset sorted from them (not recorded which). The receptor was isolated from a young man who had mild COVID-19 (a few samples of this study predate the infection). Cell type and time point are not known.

The CDR3 is CASSPSYGYTF. The CDR3 DNA sequence: TGTGCCAGCAGCCCCTCATATGGCTACACCTTC. The chain recombines TRBV7-2 with TRBJ1-2; D uncertain. CDR3 length: 11 amino acids. Trimming pared 5 bases from V and 5 bases from J, leaving 6 bases between. Germline lookup yields CDR1 SGHTA and CDR2 FQGNSA.